Listed below are T cell receptor beta chains from one sample, sequenced in a study of T cell repertoires in cytomegalovirus infection. TCRdb re-called the reads with MiXCR, one entry per CDR3 protein. The table records about 740,000 distinct CDR3 sequences, about a third of them present only once. The sample consisted of PBMCs. The receptors come from a human donor in good health (CMV status not recorded). Some clones in this sample may be carry-over from other donors' samples. CDR3s include the opening cysteine and the closing phenylalanine or tryptophan. Each record gives: D gene, clone size, J gene, V gene, CDR3 protein, CDR3 DNA. A D gene is named only where the DNA matches it firmly. Size tells how often a clone was seen (once, few, many) or the class of an expanded clone, and some rows leave it out.

d_gene: TRBD2
abundance: -
j_gene: TRBJ2-4
v_gene: TRBV28
CDR3aa: CASILRGDYIQYF
CDR3nt: TGTGCCAGCATTTTACGGGGGGATTACATTCAGTACTTC

d_gene: -
abundance: -
j_gene: TRBJ1-3
v_gene: TRBV7-6
CDR3aa: CASSLAGQILSGNTIYF
CDR3nt: TGTGCCAGCAGCTTAGCCGGACAGATTCTCTCTGGAAACACCATATATTTT

d_gene: -
abundance: -
j_gene: TRBJ2-3
v_gene: TRBV20-1
CDR3aa: CSARASTDTQYF
CDR3nt: TGCAGTGCTAGGGCTAGCACAGATACGCAGTATTTT

d_gene: -
abundance: -
j_gene: TRBJ2-5
v_gene: TRBV7-9
CDR3aa: CASSLPEDGRAKDQETQYF
CDR3nt: TGTGCCAGCAGCTTACCTGAGGATGGCAGGGCTAAAGACCAAGAGACCCAGTACTTC

d_gene: -
abundance: few
j_gene: TRBJ2-3
v_gene: TRBV9
CDR3aa: CASSLGPRGTDTQYF
CDR3nt: TGTGCCAGCAGCCTGGGACCGAGGGGCACAGATACGCAGTATTTT

d_gene: -
abundance: many
j_gene: TRBJ2-5
v_gene: TRBV9
CDR3aa: CASSVGRRQETQYF
CDR3nt: TGTGCCAGCAGCGTTGGCAGGCGCCAAGAGACCCAGTACTTC

d_gene: TRBD2
abundance: -
j_gene: TRBJ2-4
v_gene: TRBV28
CDR3aa: CAGGGENIQYF
CDR3nt: TGTGCCGGCGGGGGGGAAAACATTCAGTACTTC

d_gene: TRBD2
abundance: few
j_gene: TRBJ2-7
v_gene: TRBV18
CDR3aa: CASSPLGSGQAEQYF
CDR3nt: TGTGCCAGCTCACCACTAGGTAGCGGGCAAGCCGAGCAGTACTTC

d_gene: -
abundance: few
j_gene: TRBJ2-1
v_gene: TRBV7-9
CDR3aa: CASSLSADPYNEQFF
CDR3nt: TGTGCCAGCAGCTTATCCGCGGACCCCTACAATGAGCAGTTCTTC

d_gene: -
abundance: few
j_gene: TRBJ2-5
v_gene: TRBV19
CDR3aa: CASSMRVGETQYF
CDR3nt: TGTGCCAGTAGTATGAGGGTCGGAGAGACCCAGTACTTC

d_gene: TRBD2
abundance: -
j_gene: TRBJ2-2
v_gene: TRBV19
CDR3aa: CASTPLGGGPTGELFF
CDR3nt: TGTGCCAGTACCCCCCTGGGGGGGGGTCCCACCGGGGAGCTGTTTTTT

d_gene: -
abundance: -
j_gene: TRBJ2-5
v_gene: TRBV28
CDR3aa: CACMGAAIQETQYF
CDR3nt: TGTGCCTGTATGGGGGCTGCTATCCAAGAGACCCAGTACTTC

d_gene: TRBD1
abundance: -
j_gene: TRBJ2-6
v_gene: TRBV11-1
CDR3aa: CASRLTGTGGFAGAHVLTF
CDR3nt: TGTGCCAGCAGACTAACCGGGACAGGTGGCTTCGCTGGGGCCCACGTCCTGACTTTC

d_gene: -
abundance: few
j_gene: TRBJ1-6
v_gene: TRBV7-6
CDR3aa: CASSTEYNSPLHF
CDR3nt: TGTGCCAGCAGCACTGAATATAATTCACCCCTCCACTTT

d_gene: -
abundance: few
j_gene: TRBJ1-6
v_gene: TRBV11-2
CDR3aa: CASSWAPGQINSPLHF
CDR3nt: TGTGCCAGCAGCTGGGCACCGGGACAAATAAATTCACCCCTCCACTTT

d_gene: -
abundance: -
j_gene: TRBJ2-2
v_gene: TRBV7-2
CDR3aa: CASSQGQNTGELFF
CDR3nt: TGTGCCAGCAGCCAAGGACAGAACACCGGGGAGCTGTTTTTT

d_gene: -
abundance: -
j_gene: TRBJ1-2
v_gene: TRBV20-1
CDR3aa: CSAMPSHPGSTF
CDR3nt: TGCAGTGCTATGCCCAGTCACCCTGGCTCCACCTTC